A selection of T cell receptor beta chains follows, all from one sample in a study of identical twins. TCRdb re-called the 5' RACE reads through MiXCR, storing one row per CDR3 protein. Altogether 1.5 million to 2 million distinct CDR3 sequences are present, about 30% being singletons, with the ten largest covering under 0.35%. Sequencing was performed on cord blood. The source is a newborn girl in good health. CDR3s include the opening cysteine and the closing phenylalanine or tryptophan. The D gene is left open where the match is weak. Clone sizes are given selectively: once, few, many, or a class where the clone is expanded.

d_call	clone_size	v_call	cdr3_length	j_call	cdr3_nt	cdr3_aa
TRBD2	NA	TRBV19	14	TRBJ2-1	TGTGCCAGTAGTATGCGGGAGGGCCGCAATGAGCAGTTCTTC	CASSMREGRNEQFF
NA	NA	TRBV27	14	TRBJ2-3	TGTGCCAGCACCTCCGCTAGCAAGGTGGATACGCAGTATTTT	CASTSASKVDTQYF
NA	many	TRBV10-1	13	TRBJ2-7	TGCGCCAGCATCCGGGACCGCTCCTACGAGCAGTACTTC	CASIRDRSYEQYF
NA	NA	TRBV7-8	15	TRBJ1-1	TGTGCCAGCAGCTTAGCAATCAATTTGAACACTGAAGCTTTCTTT	CASSLAINLNTEAFF
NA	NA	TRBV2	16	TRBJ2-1	TGTGCCAGCAGTGAGGGGGTCCTAGCCCAGAGTCATGAGCAGTTCTTC	CASSEGVLAQSHEQFF
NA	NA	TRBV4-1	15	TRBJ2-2	TGCGCCAGCAGCCACGGACTGGAGAACACCGGGGAGCTGTTTTTT	CASSHGLENTGELFF
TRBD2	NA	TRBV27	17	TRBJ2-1	TGTGCCAGCAGTTTAACGCCCGGACTAGCGGGAGGGTCAGAGCAGTTCTTC	CASSLTPGLAGGSEQFF
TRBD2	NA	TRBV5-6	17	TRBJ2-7	TGTGCCAGCAGCTTGTGGTGCGGGACTAGCGGTGCCTACGAGCAGTACTTC	CASSLWCGTSGAYEQYF
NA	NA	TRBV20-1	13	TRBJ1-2	TGCAGTGCTAGAGATTGGGGGTACTATGGCTACACCTTC	CSARDWGYYGYTF
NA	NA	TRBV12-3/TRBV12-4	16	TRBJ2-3	TGTGCCAGCAGTTTTCGGCTTTCCCCTTCCACAGATACGCAGTATTTT	CASSFRLSPSTDTQYF
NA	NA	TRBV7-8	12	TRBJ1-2	TGTGCCAGCAGCCCCTCGGGTGATGGCTACACCTTC	CASSPSGDGYTF
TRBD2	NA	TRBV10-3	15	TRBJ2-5	TGTGCCATCAGTGGGAGCGGGGCCAGAGGGGAGACCCAGTACTTC	CAISGSGARGETQYF
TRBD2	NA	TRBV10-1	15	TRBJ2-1	TGCGCCAGCAGCCGAGACCAGCGGGGGGGCAATGAGCAGTTCTTC	CASSRDQRGGNEQFF